This T cell receptor (beta chain) was retrieved from a study of CD8+ T cells in alopecia areata. Looking at the study overall: Recipient mice, approximately 7-11-week-old female C3H/HeJ animals, received skin from approximately 6-13-month-old C3H/HeJ graft donors with spontaneous alopecia.

Sorting of pooled cutaneous lymph node cells was based on CD4, CD8alpha, NKG2D, NKG2ACE and other markers. Study findings and constraints: Clonality in lesional scalp, especially alopecia totalis/universalis, exceeded that of normal scalp. TCR sharing across patients was less clear than in mice, possibly HLA-related. Among the cells sequenced in scalp samples are also the resident alphabeta T cells of normal skin.

This clone was counted between two and nine times. What it binds is unknown. Gene names refer to mouse genes. The CDR3 is cut off 3 residues early in the read; its end comes from the germline J gene. The CDR3 loop spans 15 amino acids. V shed 0 bases and J shed 9 bases, with 12 bases lying between them. Germline CDR1 LGHNA, CDR2 YNLKQL (reference sequence). RNA extraction and reverse transcription yielded cDNA as sequencing template. Clones were sequenced by immunoSEQ multiplex PCR, and TCRdb holds only the in-frame ones, with some missing. There are roughly 260,000 clones in the sample, none observed a single time.

The clonotype was recovered from a C3H/HeJ mouse with alopecia areata. The strain's MHC type: H2-k. Specimen: CD4+ T cells sorted from a lymph node. V is TRBV5 and J is TRBJ1-6, with D uncertain. TRBJ1-6 is labeled an ORF, and its function is uncertain. The DNA read from the CDR3 is TGTGCCAGCAGCCAAGACGGCGGGTGGGGTTCGCCC. The encoded protein is CASSQDGGWGSP. The whole CDR3 protein is CASSQDGGWGSPLYF.